This T cell receptor beta chain derives from a study of CD4 T cells in relation to SARS-CoV-2 and coronaviruses. Sequenced by immunoSEQ multiplex PCR; TCRdb stores in-frame clones only, minus some. Of 43,000 or so clones listed, 82% are singletons. The CDR3 is 14 residues long. Germline V gives CDR1 SEHNR, CDR2 FQNEAQ (reference sequence). Trimming removed 7 bases from V and 7 bases from J; junction bases left unmatched: 10. This clone was seen more than once but under ten times. The antigen remains unidentified. The rearrangement links TRBV7-9 to TRBJ2-1; TRBD2 matches at 7 bases. This receptor was obtained from an adult with COVID-19. Sequencing used naive CD4+ T cells from PBMCs, cultured in vitro. As for subset: naive CD4+ T cells isolated by negative enrichment. As DNA, the CDR3 is TGTGCCAGCATCCAACTCCCGGGACTAAATGAGCAGTTCTTC. Translating it yields CASIQLPGLNEQFF.